This TCR beta chain came from a study of shared clonotypes between healthy human individuals. This clone appeared a single time. From germline, CDR1 is SGHKS and CDR2 YYEKEE (reference sequence). Trimming shortened V by 2 bases and J by 0 bases, and 9 bases separated the two germline ends. The CDR3 loop spans 14 amino acids. Cells designated naive CD8 were CD45RO-negative and were positively selected for CCR7, with terminally differentiated effector memory CD45RA+ cells excluded. Some clones are missing from TCRdb's copy, which holds only in-frame ones; the method was immunoSEQ multiplex PCR. The data show around 2,000,000 clones, about 95% seen once.

Sequencing input: naive CD8+ T cells sorted from blood. The sequence was obtained from a man aged 18 to 35 in good health. V gene TRBV5-5 combines with J gene TRBJ2-7; D gene unclear. The CDR3 here is CASSFLKVSYEQYF. In DNA, the CDR3 is TGTGCCAGCAGCTTCCTAAAGGTCTCCTACGAGCAGTACTTC. Full variable domain (missing parts from reference TRBV5-5 and TRBJ2-7): DAGVTQSPTHLIKTRGQQVTLRCSPISGHKSVSWYQQVLGQGPQFIFQYYEKEERGRGNFPDRFSARQFPNYSSELNVNALLLGDSALYLCASSFLKVSYEQYFGPGTRLTVT.